This T cell receptor beta chain was sequenced in a study of blood T cell repertoires in COVID-19. Study-wide context: T cells, B-cell-depleted T cells, or PBMCs supplied cDNA or gDNA.

The germline V gene encodes CDR1 GTSNPN and CDR2 SVGIG (reference sequence). The CDR3 has 17 amino acids. Trimming took 0 bases from V and 4 from J; bases not matched to a gene: 7. Original methodology: Nucleated cell counts were estimated from reference gene primer amplification. The assay was immunoSEQ multiplex PCR, and TCRdb's table has in-frame clones only and misses some. V, J and clone size reflect that table, while D and trimming were determined from the DNA. Of over 150,000 clones listed, about three quarters are singletons. The chain employs TRBV30 and TRBJ2-2; 11 bases map to TRBD1. Sequencing was performed on peripheral blood. The source is a woman between 70 and 85 years old with acute or convalescent COVID-19. DNA for the CDR3: TGTGCCTGGAGTGTCGCCCGGACAGGGGGCGTCACCGGGGAGCTGTTTTTT. Translating it yields CAWSVARTGGVTGELFF. The full variable domain, rest sourced from reference TRBV30 and TRBJ2-2, is SQTIHQWPATLVQPVGSPLSLECTVEGTSNPNLYWYRQAAGRGLQLLFYSVGIGQISSEVPQNLSASRPQDRQFILSSKKLLLSDSGFYLCAWSVARTGGVTGELFFGEGSRLTVL.